A single sample gave rise to the 21 T cell receptor beta chains below, sequenced in a study of T cell responses to AZD1222 COVID-19 vaccine. The repertoire was sequenced with immunoSEQ multiplex PCR; TCRdb's copy has only in-frame clones and lacks some. The repertoire holds over 150,000 clones, with around 89% as singletons. The sample here was peripheral blood, taken 28 days after the second AZD1222 dose. The receptors were sampled from an adult who received the AZD1222 COVID-19 vaccine.

The chain combines TRBV12-5 with TRBJ2-1; 11 bases line up with TRBD2. The CDR3 runs 17 residues. Germline assignment: CDR1 LGHNT and CDR2 FRNRAP. Unmatched junction bases numbered 7, after V lost 1 base and J lost 5 bases. The CDR3 loop is CASGLGLAGGLDNEQFF. In nucleotides, the CDR3 is TGTGCTAGTGGTTTGGGTCTAGCGGGGGGTTTAGACAATGAGCAGTTCTTC.

This sequence joins TRBV6-2 or TRBV6-3 and TRBJ2-1; D ambiguous. Germline assignment: CDR1 MNHEY and CDR2 SVGEGT. Trimming stripped 4 bases from V and 4 bases from J, with 11 bases between. There are 14 residues in the CDR3. In nucleotides, the CDR3 is TGTGCCAGCAGTTGGCCTACTCCTTACAATGAGCAGTTCTTC. Amino acid sequence: CASSWPTPYNEQFF.

This chain connects TRBV6-5 to TRBJ1-2; D ambiguous. This CDR3 comprises 13 residues. Trimming cost V 6 bases and J 0 bases, with 8 bases left between them. Germline lookup yields CDR1 MNHEY and CDR2 SVGAGI. The CDR3 DNA reads as TGTGCCAGCAGGGACCCGGCTAACTATGGCTACACCTTC. Its translation is CASRDPANYGYTF.

V gene TRBV14 combines with J gene TRBJ1-3, with D unresolved. This CDR3 region has 14 residues. In germline, CDR1 is SGHDN, CDR2 FVKESK. The V end lost 1 base, the J end lost 3 bases, and 7 bases lay between the germline ends. For the CDR3, the DNA is TGTGCCAGCAGCCAAGCCCTTTATGGAAACACCATATATTTT. Its translation is CASSQALYGNTIYF.

On this clone: At the DNA level, this CDR3 is encoded by other sequences in the same sample as well. The rearrangement joins TRBV6-5 to TRBJ1-3, with 8 bases identical to TRBD1. The CDR3 covers 15 residues. The V gene's germline CDR1 is MNHEY and CDR2 SVGAGI. J gave up 4 bases and V 0 bases, and 2 bases lay outside the gene matches. The CDR3 protein is CASSYSTGAGNTIYF. The CDR3 DNA sequence: TGTGCCAGCAGTTACTCGACAGGGGCCGGAAACACCATATATTTT.

This chain joins TRBV15 and TRBJ2-5, with no clear D. V was cut by 0 bases and J by 4 bases, with 3 bases left in between. This CDR3 has 12 amino acids. Germline V gene lookup returns CDR1 LNHNV and CDR2 YYDKDF (reference sequence). CDR3 sequence reads: CATSRDPETQYF. The CDR3 nucleotides are TGTGCCACCAGCAGAGATCCAGAGACCCAGTACTTC.

The chain employs TRBV16 and TRBJ2-5; TRBD2 is a possible D gene (5 bases). This CDR3 comprises 17 residues. The germline gives CDR1 KGHSY, CDR2 FQNENV. V shed 2 bases and J shed 2 bases, with 18 bases lying between them. In DNA, the CDR3 is TGTGCCAGCAGCCAAGTACGGAGGCAGCCCCGACAAGAGACCCAGTACTTC. Protein sequence: CASSQVRRQPRQETQYF.

A single count supports this clone. The chain carries TRBV3-1 (or the pseudogene TRBV3-2) and TRBJ1-2; 8 nucleotides agree with TRBD1. V lost 3 bases, J lost 8 bases, and 11 bases stayed unmatched. The length of the CDR3 is 15 residues. Germline values: CDR1 LGHDT, CDR2 YNNKEL (reference sequence). This CDR3 reads CASSHLLPGGLGYTF. CDR3 nucleotides: TGTGCCAGCAGCCATCTGCTACCAGGGGGCTTAGGCTACACCTTC.

The chain has TRBV3-1 (or the pseudogene TRBV3-2) and TRBJ2-6; no clear D. Trimming removed 1 base at V and 4 bases at J, with 8 bases between. This CDR3 region has 15 residues. The germline V gene encodes CDR1 LGHDT and CDR2 YNNKEL (reference sequence). CDR3 region: CASSQGISGANVLTF. Here the CDR3 DNA reads TGTGCCAGCAGCCAAGGGATTTCCGGGGCCAACGTCCTGACTTTC.

The V gene is TRBV18, the J gene TRBJ2-1; no reliable D call. The germline V gene encodes CDR1 KGHSH and CDR2 LQKENI. V was trimmed by 2 bases and J by 3 bases, leaving 17 bases between them. This CDR3 spans 17 amino acids. The CDR3 sequence: CASSPTIVQGGYNEQFF. For the CDR3, the DNA is TGTGCCAGCTCACCAACGATCGTACAAGGCGGCTACAATGAGCAGTTCTTC.

V and J are TRBV6-1 and TRBJ1-5, with unresolved D. CDR1 is MNHNS, CDR2 SASEGT, per germline. V was clipped by 1 base and J by 10 bases, with 8 bases between them. This CDR3 contains 12 residues. CDR3 amino acids: CASSEGTVPQHF. CDR3 nucleotides: TGTGCCAGCAGTGAAGGGACCGTTCCCCAGCATTTT.

This clone was counted once. CDR3 region: CATSREKLYQETQYF. The CDR3 DNA is TGTGCCACCAGCAGGGAGAAATTGTACCAAGAGACCCAGTACTTC. The chain combines TRBV15 with TRBJ2-5; D remains ambiguous. This CDR3 region has 15 residues. Trimming shortened V by 3 bases and J by 0 bases, and 11 bases separated the two germline ends. The germline V gene encodes CDR1 LNHNV and CDR2 YYDKDF (reference sequence).

The J gene is TRBJ2-5, the V gene TRBV6-5; D gene unclear. Germline V gene sequence: CDR1 MNHEY, CDR2 SVGAGI. V was pared by 7 bases and J by 2 bases, with 11 bases between. The CDR3 runs to 13 residues. CDR3 in amino acids: CASMGPGQETQYF. The CDR3 DNA follows: TGTGCCAGCATGGGTCCGGGTCAAGAGACCCAGTACTTC.

The gene calls are TRBV5-1 and TRBJ2-5, with TRBD2 as a possible D gene (6 bases). The CDR3 runs 13 residues. Trimming pared 3 bases from V and 5 bases from J, leaving 11 bases between. Germline CDR1 and CDR2: SGHRS and YFSETQ. The CDR3 bases are TGCGCCAGCAGCTCGACTAGTTTGGAGACCCAGTACTTC. This translates into CASSSTSLETQYF.

The V call is TRBV5-1, the J call TRBJ2-7, with 8 bases lining up with TRBD1. Looked up from germline, CDR1 is SGHRS and CDR2 is YFSETQ. The CDR3 has 15 amino acids. Unmatched junction bases numbered 3, after V lost 0 bases and J lost 1 base. The CDR3 here is CASSLGQGTSYEQYF. The CDR3 nucleotides read TGCGCCAGCAGCTTGGGACAGGGGACATCCTACGAGCAGTACTTC.

The J gene is TRBJ1-2, the V gene TRBV6-5; D gene ambiguous. The CDR3 consists of 14 residues. Per germline, CDR1 MNHEY and CDR2 SVGAGI. Deletions cut 4 bases from V and 7 bases from J, with 16 bases between. For the CDR3, the DNA is TGTGCCAGCAGTTCCCCCGGTAGGGTAGGTGGCTACACCTTC. It encodes CASSSPGRVGGYTF.

The chain recombines TRBV10-2 with TRBJ2-5; either TRBD1 or TRBD2 may fit D (6 bases each). Germline V gene sequence: CDR1 WSHSY, CDR2 SAAADI. V lost 6 bases and J lost 4, with 15 bases in between. There are 14 residues in the CDR3. The CDR3 loop reads CASREGGFRETQYF. CDR3 bases: TGCGCCAGCAGGGAGGGGGGCTTCCGAGAGACCCAGTACTTC.

V gene TRBV28 combines with J gene TRBJ2-5; either TRBD1 or TRBD2 may fit D (7 bases each). Germline lookup yields CDR1 MDHEN and CDR2 SYDVKM. Trimming pared 5 bases from V and 4 bases from J, leaving 11 bases between. This CDR3 has 13 amino acids. CDR3 bases: TGTGCCAGCAGTCCAGGGGGGGTAGAGACCCAGTACTTC. Its translation is CASSPGGVETQYF.

J is TRBJ2-2 and V is TRBV9, with a tentative D call TRBD1 (5 bases). V lost 7 bases, J lost 4 bases, and 8 bases lay in between. The germline gives CDR1 SGDLS, CDR2 YYNGEE. The CDR3 consists of 12 residues. In DNA, the CDR3 is TGTGCCAGCCAGGGCATCACCGGGGAGCTGTTTTTT. This translates into CASQGITGELFF. Drawing the rest from reference TRBV9 and TRBJ2-2, the complete variable domain is DSGVTQTPKHLITATGQRVTLRCSPRSGDLSVYWYQQSLDQGLQFLIQYYNGEERAKGNILERFSAQQFPDLHSELNLSSLELGDSALYFCASQGITGELFFGEGSRLTVL.

The CDR3 protein is CASSGGEAPTTSYNEQFF. CDR3 sequence (DNA): TGTGCCAGCAGTGGGGGGGAGGCACCGACGACCTCCTACAATGAGCAGTTCTTC. This chain connects TRBV27 to TRBJ2-1; 7 nucleotides line up with TRBD2. The junction had 13 bases not matched to a gene; V was cut back by 5 bases and J by 0 bases. CDR3 length equals 18 residues. The germline V gene encodes CDR1 MNHEY and CDR2 SMNVEV (reference sequence).

The gene calls are TRBV30 and TRBJ1-6; D call uncertain. There are 14 residues in the CDR3. V was pared by 2 bases and J by 7 bases, with 12 bases between. Germline V CDR1 and CDR2: GTSNPN, SVGIG (reference sequence). The CDR3 protein is CAWSPTTGNSPLHF. The DNA of the CDR3 is TGTGCCTGGAGTCCGACAACGGGAAATTCACCCCTCCACTTT.